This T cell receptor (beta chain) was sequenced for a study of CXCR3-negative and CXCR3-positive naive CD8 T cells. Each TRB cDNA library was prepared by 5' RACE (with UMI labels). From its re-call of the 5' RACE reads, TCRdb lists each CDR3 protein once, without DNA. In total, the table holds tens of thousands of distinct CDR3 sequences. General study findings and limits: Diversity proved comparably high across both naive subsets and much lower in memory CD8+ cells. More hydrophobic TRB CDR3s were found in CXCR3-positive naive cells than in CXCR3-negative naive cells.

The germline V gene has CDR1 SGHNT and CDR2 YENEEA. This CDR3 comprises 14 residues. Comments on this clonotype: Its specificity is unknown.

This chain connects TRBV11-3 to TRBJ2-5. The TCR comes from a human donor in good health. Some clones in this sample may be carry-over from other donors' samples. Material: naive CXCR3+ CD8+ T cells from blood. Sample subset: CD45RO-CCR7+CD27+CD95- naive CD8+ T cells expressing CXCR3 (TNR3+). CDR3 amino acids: CASSSGLKGETQYF.